One and the same sample provided the 27 T cell receptor beta chains below, sequenced in a study of cytomegalovirus exposure and HLA in healthy donors. PCR involved 60 Vbeta and 13 Jbeta primers. Produced via immunoSEQ multiplex PCR; TCRdb's table is partial and in-frame only. Recorded here are 200,000 to 250,000 clones; the top ten clones represent less than 1%. The specimen was PBMCs. The source of these receptors is a young woman in good health and CMV-seropositive.

This chain uses TRBV18 with TRBJ2-7, with TRBD1 matching 8 bases. Germline V gives CDR1 KGHSH, CDR2 LQKENI. Trimming took 2 bases from V and 7 from J; bases not matched to a gene: 7. This CDR3 region has 14 residues. CDR3 nucleotides: TGTGCCAGCTCACCAGGGACAGGCCGCCTTGAGCAGTACTTC. This encodes CASSPGTGRLEQYF.

The chain joins TRBV14 to TRBJ2-3, with D possibly TRBD2 on 5 matching bases. The CDR3 is 19 residues long. CDR1 is SGHDN, CDR2 FVKESK, per germline. V dropped 1 base and J dropped 0 bases, with 20 bases sitting between them. Written as DNA, the CDR3 is TGTGCCAGCAGCCAAGTGATTATTTTAGGGAGCTCTAGCACAGATACGCAGTATTTT. This gives the protein CASSQVIILGSSSTDTQYF.

The V gene is TRBV4-1, the J gene TRBJ2-7, with D possibly being TRBD1 (6 bases). The germline V and J ends were trimmed by 4 bases and 0 bases, with 10 bases remaining between them. This CDR3 is built from 14 residues. CDR1 is MGHRA, CDR2 YSYEKL, per germline. CDR3 sequence reads: CASSPQGSSYEQYF. Here the CDR3 DNA reads TGCGCCAGCAGCCCCCAGGGGTCCTCCTACGAGCAGTACTTC.

The chain carries TRBV2 and TRBJ2-5; tentatively, D is TRBD2 (6 bases). V was pared by 7 bases and J by 14 bases, with 20 bases between. This CDR3 spans 12 amino acids. CDR1 and CDR2 (germline): SNHLY, FYNNEI. In nucleotides, the CDR3 is TGTGCCAGCACTGCGACCGGGACTGCACTTTACTTC. Translating it yields CASTATGTALYF. The variable domain in full, completed from reference TRBV2 and TRBJ2-5, reads EPEVTQTPSHQVTQMGQEVILRCVPISNHLYFYWYRQILGQKVEFLVSFYNNEISEKSEIFDDQFSVERPDGSNFTLKIRSTKLEDSAMYFCASTATGTALYFGPGTRLLVL.

The V and J genes are TRBV18 and TRBJ1-1; tentative D call: TRBD1 (6 bases). The V end lost 5 bases, the J end lost 3 bases, and 16 bases lay between the germline ends. The CDR3 spans 15 residues. Germline V gene data show CDR1 as KGHSH and CDR2 as LQKENI. CDR3 amino acids: CASSFTGRGDTEAFF. CDR3 bases: TGTGCCAGCTCATTCACAGGGAGGGGGGACACTGAAGCTTTCTTT. The whole variable domain, filled in from reference TRBV18 and TRBJ1-1, reads NAGVMQNPRHLVRRRGQEARLRCSPMKGHSHVYWYRQLPEEGLKFMVYLQKENIIDESGMPKERFSAEFPKEGPSILRIQQVVRGDSAAYFCASSFTGRGDTEAFFGQGTRLTVV.

The V and J genes are TRBV18 and TRBJ1-2; possible D gene TRBD1, 6 bases. This CDR3 has 14 amino acids. V lost 3 bases and J 3 bases, leaving 11 bases between the germline ends. Germline assignment: CDR1 KGHSH and CDR2 LQKENI. The DNA for the CDR3 is TGTGCCAGCTCACCTCCTGCAGGGGACTATGGCTACACCTTC. As protein: CASSPPAGDYGYTF.

The genes are TRBV29-1 and TRBJ1-3; D is undetermined. The ends were cut back, 2 bases at V and 4 bases at J, with 6 bases in the middle. Germline V CDR1 and CDR2: SQVTM, ANQGSEA. The CDR3 consists of 12 residues. CDR3 in DNA: TGCAGCGTTGAAAGCTCCGGAAACACCATATATTTT. Translated, it gives CSVESSGNTIYF.

V usage is TRBV7-9 and J usage is TRBJ2-1, with 12 bases that match TRBD2. The germline V gene encodes CDR1 SEHNR and CDR2 FQNEAQ (reference sequence). The CDR3 runs 16 residues. V lost 5 bases to trimming and J lost 3 bases; unmatched junction nucleotides: 5. The CDR3 loop is CASSSGLAGIYNEQFF. For the CDR3, the DNA is TGTGCCAGCAGCAGCGGACTAGCGGGAATCTACAATGAGCAGTTCTTC. The entire variable domain, with the rest obtained from reference TRBV7-9 and TRBJ2-1, is as follows: DTGVSQNPRHKITKRGQNVTFRCDPISEHNRLYWYRQTLGQGPEFLTYFQNEAQLEKSRLLSDRFSAERPKGSFSTLEIQRTEQGDSAMYLCASSSGLAGIYNEQFFGPGTRLTVL.

The gene calls are TRBV4-3 and TRBJ2-1; D is perhaps TRBD1 (6 bases). Trimming took 1 base from V and 2 from J, leaving 12 bases between them. Germline CDR1 is LGHNA and CDR2 is YSLEER. This CDR3 comprises 16 residues. CDR3 sequence: CASSQADRLTYNEQFF. The DNA for the CDR3 is TGCGCCAGCAGCCAAGCCGACAGGCTGACCTACAATGAGCAGTTCTTC.

The chain links TRBV19 to TRBJ2-3; TRBD1 matches at 7 bases. Trimming cost V 6 bases and J 4 bases; bases outside gene matches: 10. The germline gives CDR1 LNHDA, CDR2 SQIVND (reference sequence). This CDR3 has 15 residues. The DNA for the CDR3 is TGTGCCAGTAGCCTGACAGGGATTGCAGCAGATACGCAGTATTTT. Protein sequence: CASSLTGIAADTQYF.

J is TRBJ2-2 and V is TRBV11-1, with 9 bases identical to TRBD1. Germline V gives CDR1 SGHAT, CDR2 FQDESV (reference sequence). CDR3 length: 16 residues. V was clipped by 7 bases and J by 3 bases; unmatched bases: 9. DNA of the CDR3: TGTGCCAGCAACCCCAACAGGGGGCGAGACACCGGGGAGCTGTTTTTT. As protein: CASNPNRGRDTGELFF.

The chain carries TRBV18 and TRBJ1-5; a weak D match, TRBD1 (5 bases). Between the trimmed V and J ends, which lost 3 bases and 1 base, there was a span of 10 bases. CDR3 length: 15 amino acids. In germline, CDR1 is KGHSH, CDR2 LQKENI. The CDR3 spells CASSPRDSSNQPQHF. In DNA form, the CDR3 reads TGTGCCAGCTCACCCCGGGACTCCAGCAATCAGCCCCAGCATTTT.

The chain links TRBV19 to TRBJ1-2; 10 nucleotides agree with TRBD1. The V gene end was trimmed by 5 bases and the J gene end by 3 bases; junction bases not matched to a gene: 9. Looked up from germline, CDR1 is LNHDA and CDR2 is SQIVND (reference sequence). This CDR3 comprises 16 residues. The DNA for the CDR3 is TGTGCCAGTAGTCCTTGGACAGGGGGGTTTTACTATGGCTACACCTTC. It yields the protein CASSPWTGGFYYGYTF.

The genes are TRBV5-1 and TRBJ1-1, with 9 bases identical to TRBD1. There are 14 residues in the CDR3. Trimming took 4 bases from V and 5 from J; bases not matched to a gene: 6. Looked up from germline, CDR1 is SGHRS and CDR2 is YFSETQ. For the CDR3, the DNA is TGCGCCAGCAGCAGAGGGACAGGGTCAACTGAAGCTTTCTTT. Its protein is CASSRGTGSTEAFF.

The V and J genes are TRBV5-1 and TRBJ1-6, with TRBD1 matching 9 bases. The V gene end was trimmed by 3 bases and the J gene end by 2 bases; junction bases not matched to a gene: 6. Germline assignment: CDR1 SGHRS and CDR2 YFSETQ. The CDR3 contains 17 residues. As DNA, the CDR3 is TGCGCCAGCAGCTCGCAGGGACAGGGAACCTATAATTCACCCCTCCACTTT. The encoded protein is CASSSQGQGTYNSPLHF.

The genes are TRBV7-6 and TRBJ1-1; D not resolved. Germline values: CDR1 SGHVS, CDR2 FNYEAQ. The CDR3 is 14 amino acids. Trimming removed 2 bases from V and 0 bases from J, with 7 bases in between. Here the CDR3 reads CASSLLQVNTEAFF. CDR3 in DNA: TGTGCCAGCAGCTTATTGCAGGTGAACACTGAAGCTTTCTTT.

DNA of the CDR3: TGCGCCAGCAGGAGTGGTCGGACTAGCGGGTTGAGCTCCTACAATGAGCAGTTCTTC. Translated, it gives CASRSGRTSGLSSYNEQFF. The V gene is TRBV5-1, the J gene TRBJ2-1; 11 bases agree with TRBD2. Looked up from germline, CDR1 is SGHRS and CDR2 is YFSETQ. The CDR3 covers 19 residues. With V trimmed by 5 bases and J by 0 bases, 13 bases remained unmatched.

The chain carries TRBV19 and TRBJ1-2; unclear D gene. This CDR3 is built from 12 residues. Germline CDR1 and CDR2: LNHDA and SQIVND (reference sequence). Trimming cost V 5 bases and J 8 bases, with 12 bases left between them. CDR3 sequence (DNA): TGTGCCAGTAGTTTGATTGGAGGAGGCTACACCTTC. Encoded protein: CASSLIGGGYTF.

CDR3 sequence (DNA): TGTGCCAGCAGCGTCCTCGCGGGGGACGTTCGCGCAAATGAAAAACTGTTTTTT. This codes for CASSVLAGDVRANEKLFF. This sequence joins TRBV9 and TRBJ1-4; D perhaps matches TRBD1 (5 bases). CDR3 length: 18 amino acids. Germline CDR1 is SGDLS and CDR2 is YYNGEE. V was trimmed by 2 bases and J by 5 bases, leaving 22 bases between them.

The J gene is TRBJ1-4, the V gene TRBV6-5; TRBD1 matches 8 bases. The CDR3 covers 14 residues. The V gene's germline CDR1 is MNHEY and CDR2 SVGAGI. J lost 8 bases, V lost 5 bases, and 7 bases had no gene match. The chain's CDR3 is CASSPTGVWEKLFF. The CDR3 DNA reads TGTGCCAGCAGTCCGACAGGGGTATGGGAAAAACTGTTTTTT.

J is TRBJ1-1 and V is TRBV28; possible D gene TRBD1, 5 bases. Germline loops: CDR1 MDHEN, CDR2 SYDVKM. The CDR3 is 11 residues long. V was shortened by 2 bases and J by 11 bases, with 9 bases between the two germline ends. As DNA, the CDR3 is TGTGCCAGCAGTTTACGTCGGGGGGCTTTCTTT. Translated, it gives CASSLRRGAFF. Based on the CDR3 plus reference TRBV28 and TRBJ1-1, the full variable domain is DVKVTQSSRYLVKRTGEKVFLECVQDMDHENMFWYRQDPGLGLRLIYFSYDVKMKEKGDIPEGYSVSREKKERFSLILESASTNQTSMYLCASSLRRGAFFGQGTRLTVV.

The V gene is TRBV7-9, the J gene TRBJ2-1; TRBD2 agrees at 13 bases. CDR3 length: 14 amino acids. The V segment lost 5 bases and the J segment 15 bases; nucleotides outside the gene matches: 10. CDR1 and CDR2 (germline): SEHNR, FQNEAQ (reference sequence). The CDR3 here is CASSPGTSGEGLFF. The CDR3 nucleotides are TGTGCCAGCAGCCCAGGGACTAGCGGGGAAGGGTTGTTCTTC.

The rearrangement joins TRBV11-2 to TRBJ2-1, with D unclear. Germline CDR1 reads SGHAT; CDR2 reads FQNNGV. CDR3 size: 12 residues. Trimming removed 5 bases from V and 4 bases from J, with 6 bases in between. CDR3 DNA sequence: TGTGCCAGCAGCCGAGAATACAATGAGCAGTTCTTC. Its protein is CASSREYNEQFF.

The chain has TRBV7-9 and TRBJ2-5; 7 bases are a match to TRBD1. The CDR3 covers 14 residues. V dropped 1 base and J dropped 3; count of bases not matched to a gene: 2. Per germline, CDR1 SEHNR and CDR2 FQNEAQ (reference sequence). The CDR3 nucleotides are TGTGCCAGCAGCTTAGTGGGACAGAAAGAGACCCAGTACTTC. As protein: CASSLVGQKETQYF. Drawing the rest from reference TRBV7-9 and TRBJ2-5, the complete variable domain is DTGVSQNPRHKITKRGQNVTFRCDPISEHNRLYWYRQTLGQGPEFLTYFQNEAQLEKSRLLSDRFSAERPKGSFSTLEIQRTEQGDSAMYLCASSLVGQKETQYFGPGTRLLVL.

The chain couples TRBV5-4 to TRBJ2-2, with D uncertain. CDR1 is SGHNT and CDR2 is YYREEE in the germline V gene (reference sequence). The CDR3 runs 13 residues. V lost 0 bases and J lost 6, with 6 bases in between. The CDR3 loop is CASSLEQSGELFF. Here the CDR3 DNA reads TGTGCCAGCAGCTTGGAACAGTCCGGGGAGCTGTTTTTT. The whole variable domain, remainder taken from reference TRBV5-4 and TRBJ2-2, is ETGVTQSPTHLIKTRGQQVTLRCSSQSGHNTVSWYQQALGQGPQFIFQYYREEENGRGNFPPRFSGLQFPNYSSELNVNALELDDSALYLCASSLEQSGELFFGEGSRLTVL.

This rearrangement joins TRBV20-1 to TRBJ2-2; D not certain. The CDR3 consists of 11 residues. CDR1 is DFQATT and CDR2 is SNEGSKA in the germline V gene (reference sequence). V lost 2 bases and J lost 8, with 6 bases in between. This CDR3 reads CSARSVGELFF. In nucleotides, the CDR3 is TGCAGTGCTAGATCGGTGGGGGAGCTGTTTTTT.

The chain carries TRBV9 and TRBJ2-1; TRBD2 aligns across 7 bases. Germline values: CDR1 SGDLS, CDR2 YYNGEE. V lost 6 bases, J lost 0 bases, and 6 bases stayed unmatched. CDR3 length: 15 residues. The CDR3 DNA reads as TGTGCCAGCACCGAAGCGGGACTCTCCTACAATGAGCAGTTCTTC. Its translation is CASTEAGLSYNEQFF.